The clone carrying this TCR beta chain has just one count. An end of the junction does not agree with germline; a read error may underlie this. Germline-derived CDR1 and CDR2 are SSHAT and FNYEAQ (reference sequence). The CDR3 consists of 15 residues. Assay: immunoSEQ multiplex PCR; the TCRdb copy retains only in-frame clones and omits some. The sample contains around 72,000 clones, 91% of which appear only once. This entry belongs to a study of technical replicates of blood from a few donors. What was sequenced was T cells isolated from PBMCs. This TCR was recovered from a human donor in good health. Some clones in this sample may be carry-over from other donors' samples. V is TRBV7-7 and J is TRBJ2-5, with D possibly being TRBD1 (7 bases). In DNA form, the CDR3 reads TGTGCTAGCAGCCCACCGCCAGGGGGGCTCGAGACCCAGTACTTC. Amino acids: CASSPPPGGLETQYF.